The 32 T cell receptor beta chains presented below share a single source sample, sequenced in a study of T-cell reconstitution after alpha-beta-depleted transplantation in children. Unique molecular identifiers were used in preparing the TCRbeta library. TCRdb re-derived calls from the PCR reads in MiXCR, one entry per CDR3 protein. The data contain a few hundred thousand distinct CDR3 sequences, 9.7% of them singletons. The specimen comprised PBMCs from the stem cell graft donor, sampled from the stem cell graft. The source is a human donor who donated a stem cell graft to a child with SCID.

This clonotype was seen many times. This chain joins TRBV2 and TRBJ1-1; D uncertain. CDR3 length: 13 amino acids. V was trimmed by 0 bases and J by 5 bases, leaving 7 bases between them. Germline CDR1 is SNHLY and CDR2 is FYNNEI. CDR3 sequence: CASSEAVSTEAFF. In DNA form, the CDR3 reads TGTGCCAGCAGTGAAGCGGTTTCGACTGAAGCTTTCTTT.

This clonotype was detected only a few times. The CDR3 DNA reads as TGTGCCTGGAGCTGGGTCCGGGAAGAAAAACTGTTTTTT. Protein product: CAWSWVREEKLFF. V is TRBV30 and J is TRBJ1-4, with D unresolved. The germline V gene encodes CDR1 GTSNPN and CDR2 SVGIG (reference sequence). The CDR3 is made up of 13 amino acids. Trimming left V 3 bases short and J 8 bases short, with 13 bases between.

This clonotype was counted ten times or more. The rearrangement joins TRBV6-2 or TRBV6-3 to TRBJ1-6, with 8 bases matching TRBD1. Germline V CDR1 and CDR2: MNHEY, SVGEGT. Trimming at V came to 2 bases and at J to 12 bases, leaving 6 bases not matched to a gene. This CDR3 has 14 residues. This chain's CDR3 is CASSYLDRVGPLHF. The CDR3 coding sequence is TGTGCCAGCAGTTACCTGGACAGGGTTGGACCCCTCCACTTT.

This clonotype showed up many times. This rearrangement joins TRBV5-6 to TRBJ1-2, with 8 bases matching TRBD1. Unmatched junction bases numbered 1, after V lost 3 bases and J lost 6 bases. Germline-derived CDR1 and CDR2 are SGHDT and YYEEEE. This CDR3 has 12 residues. CDR3 protein: CASSSTGDGYTF. The CDR3 coding sequence is TGTGCCAGCAGCTCGACAGGGGATGGCTACACCTTC. Variable domain in full (rest from reference TRBV5-6 and TRBJ1-2): DAGVTQSPTHLIKTRGQQVTLRCSPKSGHDTVSWYQQALGQGPQFIFQYYEEEERQRGNFPDRFSGHQFPNYSSELNVNALLLGDSALYLCASSSTGDGYTFGSGTRLTVV.

In its sample, this clonotype was seen many times. The chain joins TRBV15 to TRBJ2-7; D is ambiguous. Looked up from germline, CDR1 is LNHNV and CDR2 is YYDKDF (reference sequence). The CDR3 contains 17 residues. V lost 0 bases and J lost 0, with 15 bases in between. Here the CDR3 DNA reads TGTGCCACCAGCAGAGATATGGCAGCCAGCTTCTCCTACGAGCAGTACTTC. As protein: CATSRDMAASFSYEQYF.

The sample holds many counts of this clonotype. This chain links TRBV2 with TRBJ2-4; 10 positions match TRBD1. The CDR3 runs to 15 residues. Germline loops: CDR1 SNHLY, CDR2 FYNNEI. V was pared by 7 bases and J by 5 bases, with 8 bases of the junction left unmatched. The CDR3 sequence is CASNKTGGAQNIQYF. The CDR3 nucleotides are TGTGCCAGCAACAAGACAGGGGGCGCACAAAACATTCAGTACTTC.

This clonotype has a count of ten or more. The J gene is TRBJ1-2, the V gene TRBV5-6; maybe TRBD1 (6 bases). Per the germline V gene, CDR1 is SGHDT and CDR2 is YYEEEE. The ends were cut back, 4 bases at V and 7 bases at J, with 14 bases in the middle. The CDR3 runs to 13 residues. The chain's CDR3 is CASSGGDKGGYTF. DNA of the CDR3: TGTGCCAGCAGCGGGGGGGACAAGGGTGGCTACACCTTC.

This clonotype occurred many times. The V and J genes are TRBV20-1 and TRBJ2-5, with 7 bases aligning to TRBD1. With 5 bases clipped from V and 0 bases from J, the junction kept 3 bases outside the gene matches. The CDR3 has 13 amino acids. Germline V CDR1 and CDR2: DFQATT, SNEGSKA (reference sequence). The CDR3 is CSAEGQDQETQYF. CDR3 sequence (DNA): TGCAGTGCTGAAGGACAGGACCAAGAGACCCAGTACTTC.

There are many counts of this clonotype. V usage is TRBV6-1 and J usage is TRBJ1-1; D gene ambiguous. This CDR3 is built from 15 residues. V lost 6 bases, J lost 4 bases, and 18 bases lay in between. Germline CDR1 reads MNHNS; CDR2 reads SASEGT. The CDR3 coding sequence is TGTGCCAGCAGCCCTGGGCCCGTCAAGGGCACTGAAGCTTTCTTT. It specifies CASSPGPVKGTEAFF.

There are many counts of this clonotype. V and J are TRBV12-3 or TRBV12-4 and TRBJ2-7; 7 nucleotides line up with TRBD1. V lost 5 bases and J lost 2; bases outside the gene matches: 9. The CDR3 spans 15 residues. CDR3 region: CASSPNRGQTYEQYF. Written as DNA, the CDR3 is TGTGCCAGCAGTCCGAACAGGGGACAGACCTACGAGCAGTACTTC.

The genes are TRBV6-1 and TRBJ1-1; 7 bases map to TRBD1. The CDR3 runs 13 residues. The trim removed 6 bases at V and 5 bases at J, leaving 6 bases unmatched. Germline V gives CDR1 MNHNS, CDR2 SASEGT. CDR3 loop: CASRSGGGTEAFF. The CDR3 DNA sequence: TGTGCCAGCAGATCAGGGGGAGGTACTGAAGCTTTCTTT.

This clonotype was counted at least ten times. The chain combines TRBV5-6 with TRBJ2-7; a weak D match, TRBD1 (5 bases). With 1 base removed from V and 0 bases from J, the gap between germline ends came to 8 bases. Germline V gene sequence: CDR1 SGHDT, CDR2 YYEEEE. CDR3 length: 14 residues. CDR3 bases: TGTGCCAGCAGCTTGTTACAGGACTCCTACGAGCAGTACTTC. This gives the protein CASSLLQDSYEQYF.

This clonotype was seen many times. V usage is TRBV7-2 and J usage is TRBJ2-3, with D possibly TRBD2 on 6 matching bases. CDR3 length: 14 amino acids. Germline CDR1 and CDR2: SGHTA and FQGNSA. The V end lost 8 bases, the J end lost 2 bases, and 14 bases lay between the germline ends. The CDR3 loop is CASAGTLDTDTQYF. CDR3 bases: TGTGCCAGCGCCGGGACTTTAGACACAGATACGCAGTATTTT.

A few counts support this clonotype. The rearrangement joins TRBV15 to TRBJ2-7; TRBD1 is a possible D gene (6 bases). The CDR3 totals 16 residues. Trimming took 4 bases from V and 0 from J, leaving 16 bases between them. Per germline, CDR1 LNHNV and CDR2 YYDKDF (reference sequence). The CDR3, as DNA: TGTGCCACCAGCAAAACGACAGGCGTCGGCTCCTACGAGCAGTACTTC. It specifies CATSKTTGVGSYEQYF.

This clonotype occurred many times. The V and J genes are TRBV7-2 and TRBJ1-1, with no clear D. From germline, CDR1 is SGHTA and CDR2 FQGNSA. With 8 bases removed from V and 2 bases from J, the gap between germline ends came to 15 bases. CDR3 length: 14 amino acids. CDR3 nucleotides: TGTGCCAGCGGAGAGAAGGGCCCAAACACTGAAGCTTTCTTT. Its translation is CASGEKGPNTEAFF.

This clonotype appeared many times. The V call is TRBV5-1, the J call TRBJ2-2, with 11 bases identical to TRBD1. This CDR3 is 15 amino acids long. V was pared by 7 bases and J by 6 bases, with 8 bases of the junction left unmatched. Looked up from germline, CDR1 is SGHRS and CDR2 is YFSETQ. CDR3 sequence: CASRPGTGGSGELFF. CDR3 nucleotide sequence: TGCGCCAGCCGTCCCGGGACAGGGGGATCCGGGGAGCTGTTTTTT.

This clonotype was seen repeatedly, ten times or more. This chain's CDR3 is CASSLASDPLQGHTF. The CDR3 DNA sequence: TGTGCCAGCAGCTTAGCGAGCGACCCTCTACAAGGCCACACCTTC. The genes are TRBV7-8 and TRBJ1-2; D ambiguous. The germline gives CDR1 SGHVS, CDR2 FQNEAQ. V was clipped by 0 bases and J by 12 bases, with 20 bases between them. There are 15 residues in the CDR3.

The sample holds many counts of this clonotype. The rearrangement joins TRBV20-1 to TRBJ2-1, with TRBD2 matching 9 bases. V lost 0 bases to trimming and J lost 1 base; unmatched junction nucleotides: 10. The CDR3 spans 18 residues. CDR1 and CDR2 from the germline V gene are DFQATT and SNEGSKA (reference sequence). The chain's CDR3 is CSARDQRRGGLSYNEQFF. In DNA form, the CDR3 reads TGCAGTGCTAGAGATCAGAGGCGGGGGGGCCTTTCCTACAATGAGCAGTTCTTC.

This clonotype was recorded many times. The gene calls are TRBV5-6 and TRBJ1-5; D is perhaps TRBD1 (5 bases). Trimming shortened V by 1 base and J by 5 bases, and 13 bases separated the two germline ends. Germline V lookup: CDR1 SGHDT, CDR2 YYEEEE. The CDR3 length is 15 residues. The CDR3 protein is CASSLLGARDQPQHF. In nucleotides, the CDR3 is TGTGCCAGCAGCTTGTTAGGGGCCAGGGATCAGCCCCAGCATTTT. Full variable domain (rest looked up from reference TRBV5-6 and TRBJ1-5): DAGVTQSPTHLIKTRGQQVTLRCSPKSGHDTVSWYQQALGQGPQFIFQYYEEEERQRGNFPDRFSGHQFPNYSSELNVNALLLGDSALYLCASSLLGARDQPQHFGDGTRLSIL.

At least ten counts were recorded for this clonotype. V is TRBV12-3 or TRBV12-4 and J is TRBJ1-5; D perhaps matches TRBD1 (6 bases). The V end lost 5 bases, the J end lost 6 bases, and 11 bases lay between the germline ends. This CDR3 is built from 13 residues. The CDR3 sequence: CASSPGEGQPQHF. The CDR3 DNA reads TGTGCCAGCAGTCCAGGGGAGGGTCAGCCCCAGCATTTT.

The chain joins TRBV18 to TRBJ2-5; D is ambiguous. There are 14 residues in the CDR3. Germline assignment: CDR1 KGHSH and CDR2 LQKENI. Trimming cost V 2 bases and J 5 bases, with 12 bases left between them. Written as DNA, the CDR3 is TGTGCCAGCTCACCAGGGGTGGGCTCGGAGACCCAGTACTTC. Translation: CASSPGVGSETQYF.

This clonotype was observed many times. This chain connects TRBV7-2 to TRBJ2-3, with 10 nucleotides matching TRBD2. The trim removed 3 bases at V and 6 bases at J, leaving 3 bases unmatched. Germline loops: CDR1 SGHTA, CDR2 FQGNSA. The CDR3 is made up of 14 amino acids. CDR3 nucleotide sequence: TGTGCCAGCAGCTTGAGCGGGAGGGTGGATACGCAGTATTTT. This gives the protein CASSLSGRVDTQYF.

This clonotype was found many times. The gene calls are TRBV20-1 and TRBJ2-1; 7 bases map to TRBD2. Trimming removed 2 bases from V and 5 bases from J; junction bases left unmatched: 0. There are 12 residues in the CDR3. Germline V gives CDR1 DFQATT, CDR2 SNEGSKA (reference sequence). The CDR3 nucleotides read TGCAGTGCTAGACTAGCGGACAATGAGCAGTTCTTC. It is translated as CSARLADNEQFF.

This clonotype was observed at least ten times. The rearrangement links TRBV5-1 to TRBJ2-3; perhaps TRBD1 as D (5 bases). CDR1 is SGHRS, CDR2 YFSETQ, per germline. The CDR3 contains 14 residues. The V end was cut by 1 base, the J end by 4 bases, with 10 bases between. The CDR3 bases are TGCGCCAGCAGCTTGTTAGGGGTGGCAGATACGCAGTATTTT. Translation gives CASSLLGVADTQYF. Full variable domain (rest looked up from reference TRBV5-1 and TRBJ2-3): KAGVTQTPRYLIKTRGQQVTLSCSPISGHRSVSWYQQTPGQGLQFLFEYFSETQRNKGNFPGRFSGRQFSNSRSEMNVSTLELGDSALYLCASSLLGVADTQYFGPGTRLTVL.

For the CDR3, the DNA is TGTGCCAGCAGTGAAATTGGAGACACTGAAGCTTTCTTT. Its protein is CASSEIGDTEAFF. This chain joins TRBV6-1 and TRBJ1-1; D gene uncertain. The CDR3 loop spans 13 amino acids. Trimming took off 2 bases at V and 3 bases at J, with 7 bases between the two ends. Germline CDR1 reads MNHNS; CDR2 reads SASEGT.

This clonotype was counted ten times or more. J is TRBJ2-7 and V is TRBV6-5; 8 bases fit TRBD1. The germline V gene has CDR1 MNHEY and CDR2 SVGAGI. The CDR3 length is 14 residues. The V segment lost 6 bases and the J segment 5 bases; nucleotides outside the gene matches: 9. CDR3 in amino acids: CASSRQGSPDEQYF. For the CDR3, the DNA is TGTGCCAGCAGCCGACAGGGGTCCCCTGACGAGCAGTACTTC.

This clonotype was seen repeatedly, ten times or more. The rearrangement joins TRBV4-1 to TRBJ2-3; D remains unclear. The V end was cut by 1 base, the J end by 1 base, with 15 bases between. Per germline, CDR1 MGHRA and CDR2 YSYEKL. The CDR3 contains 17 residues. The CDR3 DNA is TGCGCCAGCAGCCAAGTTTGGCTGGGTCGAGGCACAGATACGCAGTATTTT. The encoded protein is CASSQVWLGRGTDTQYF.

In its sample, this clonotype was seen many times. CDR3 coding DNA: TGCGCCAGCAGCGTATCCGGGACAGGCACAGATACGCAGTATTTT. Translated, it gives CASSVSGTGTDTQYF. J is TRBJ2-3 and V is TRBV5-1, with 7 positions matching TRBD1. Trimming removed 4 bases from V and 1 base from J; junction bases left unmatched: 6. This CDR3 is built from 15 residues. The germline CDR1 and CDR2 sequences are SGHRS and YFSETQ. The whole variable domain, remainder taken from reference TRBV5-1 and TRBJ2-3, is KAGVTQTPRYLIKTRGQQVTLSCSPISGHRSVSWYQQTPGQGLQFLFEYFSETQRNKGNFPGRFSGRQFSNSRSEMNVSTLELGDSALYLCASSVSGTGTDTQYFGPGTRLTVL.

In this sample, this clonotype turned up many times. V gene TRBV27 combines with J gene TRBJ1-1; D is possibly TRBD1 (5 bases). The ends were cut back, 5 bases at V and 6 bases at J, with 13 bases in the middle. CDR1 MNHEY and CDR2 SMNVEV come from the germline V gene (reference sequence). The length of the CDR3 is 13 residues. The CDR3 reads CASSDPDKPEAFF. The DNA for the CDR3 is TGTGCCAGCAGTGACCCGGACAAGCCTGAAGCTTTCTTT.

This clonotype was seen ten or more times. The chain uses TRBV6-5 and TRBJ2-7, with D hard to call. V was trimmed by 4 bases and J by 4 bases, leaving 20 bases between them. From germline, CDR1 is MNHEY and CDR2 SVGAGI. This CDR3 has 16 amino acids. The CDR3 sequence is CASSSLLRRANYEQYF. DNA of the CDR3: TGTGCCAGCAGTTCGCTATTACGTCGCGCAAATTACGAGCAGTACTTC.

The chain carries TRBV7-2 and TRBJ1-2; a weak D match, TRBD1 (5 bases). The ends were cut back, 4 bases at V and 6 bases at J, with 18 bases in the middle. Looked up from germline, CDR1 is SGHTA and CDR2 is FQGNSA. The CDR3 spans 15 residues. CDR3 in amino acids: CASSSGGPHADGYTF. The DNA of the CDR3 is TGTGCCAGCAGCTCCGGGGGTCCACATGCCGATGGCTACACCTTC.

Ten or more counts support this clonotype. The rearrangement uses TRBV7-2 and TRBJ2-3; TRBD2 matches 10 bases. Germline V gene data show CDR1 as SGHTA and CDR2 as FQGNSA. V was clipped by 3 bases and J by 1 base; unmatched bases: 7. This CDR3 has 17 amino acids. In DNA form, the CDR3 reads TGTGCCAGCAGCTTTAGAATAGCGGGGGGTCGCACAGATACGCAGTATTTT. Residues: CASSFRIAGGRTDTQYF.